Sequencing of this T cell receptor (beta chain) was carried out in a study of shared T cell receptors in the human thymus. Sequencing was performed with immunoSEQ multiplex PCR; in TCRdb, only in-frame clones are kept and a portion is missing. The top ten hold 0.0095% to 0.013% of the sample, which has some 700,000 clones, over 75% seen once. The CDR3 covers 17 residues. Germline assignment: CDR1 SGHRS and CDR2 YFSETQ. J was trimmed by 5 bases and V by 1 base; bases with no gene match: 12. This same sample was also part of a study on human thymus T cells. That work contributes: The source of the thymus tissue was resections taken during corrective heart surgery.

The V call is TRBV5-1, the J call TRBJ2-7; 10 bases agree with TRBD2. The receptor was isolated from a boy under three years old with a congenital heart defect. Material for sequencing was thymocytes. For the CDR3, the DNA is TGCGCCAGCAGCTTGAAAGGACTAGCGGACTTTGGCCACGAGCAGTACTTC. It specifies CASSLKGLADFGHEQYF.